The next 10 T cell receptor beta chains were all read from a single sample in a study of blood T cell repertoires in COVID-19 (dated by TCRdb to 2018 to 2020). The library was produced with the immunoSEQ multiplex PCR assay. TCRdb provides this immuneACCESS table in a form limited to in-frame rearrangements. Some clones are lacking; in checked studies, under half of them reflect an unresolved V gene, and why the rest are absent is not known. The sample records 200,000 to 300,000 clones, 82% of which are singletons. Roughly 12% of the sample is in the top ten clones. The specimen was peripheral blood. The receptor set was obtained from a woman in her sixties or seventies with active or convalescent COVID-19.

The chain is built from TRBV6-6 and TRBJ1-3; TRBD1 matches at 9 bases. The trim removed 5 bases at V and 3 bases at J, leaving 5 bases unmatched. This CDR3 region has 15 residues. Germline V gene data show CDR1 as MNHNY and CDR2 as SVGAGI (reference sequence). The CDR3 region is CASSGQGIGGNTIYF. The CDR3 DNA reads TGTGCCAGCAGTGGACAGGGGATTGGTGGAAACACCATATATTTT.

This rearrangement joins TRBV6-5 to TRBJ1-4; a weak D match, TRBD1 (6 bases). The germline V gene encodes CDR1 MNHEY and CDR2 SVGAGI. V was trimmed by 7 bases and J by 5 bases, leaving 14 bases between them. This CDR3 is built from 14 residues. The chain's CDR3 is CASKERTANEKLFF. The CDR3 region has the DNA TGTGCCAGCAAAGAGCGGACAGCCAATGAAAAACTGTTTTTT.

This rearrangement joins TRBV7-8 to TRBJ1-3, with D uncertain. CDR3 length: 16 amino acids. Germline V lookup: CDR1 SGHVS, CDR2 FQNEAQ. V was trimmed by 5 bases and J by 0 bases, leaving 14 bases between them. The CDR3 region is CASSPPRSLSGNTIYF. The CDR3 DNA sequence: TGTGCCAGCAGCCCCCCCCGGTCCCTCTCTGGAAACACCATATATTTT.

This chain links TRBV5-1 with TRBJ2-2, with TRBD2 matching 7 bases. Germline CDR1 reads SGHRS; CDR2 reads YFSETQ. The CDR3 runs 14 residues. V dropped 7 bases and J dropped 3; count of bases not matched to a gene: 6. The CDR3 DNA reads TGCGCCAGCCGGGGAGGGACCGACACCGGGGAGCTGTTTTTT. Protein product: CASRGGTDTGELFF.

The chain has TRBV6-5 and TRBJ1-3; 10 positions match TRBD1. Trimming removed 4 bases from V and 4 bases from J; junction bases left unmatched: 4. Per germline, CDR1 MNHEY and CDR2 SVGAGI. This CDR3 region has 15 residues. CDR3: CASSSGGQGGNTIYF. The CDR3 DNA reads as TGTGCCAGCAGTTCCGGGGGACAGGGGGGAAACACCATATATTTT.

The rearrangement joins TRBV7-9 to TRBJ1-4; weak D call: TRBD1 (5 bases). Trimming left V 5 bases short and J 1 base short, with 20 bases between. The CDR3 totals 18 residues. Germline V CDR1 and CDR2: SEHNR, FQNEAQ (reference sequence). The CDR3 coding sequence is TGTGCCAGCAGCCCGAACCTCATTAGCCAGGGAACTAATGAAAAACTGTTTTTT. This translates into CASSPNLISQGTNEKLFF. Full variable domain (remainder filled in from reference TRBV7-9 and TRBJ1-4): DTGVSQNPRHKITKRGQNVTFRCDPISEHNRLYWYRQTLGQGPEFLTYFQNEAQLEKSRLLSDRFSAERPKGSFSTLEIQRTEQGDSAMYLCASSPNLISQGTNEKLFFGSGTQLSVL.

This clone was picked up one time. This sequence joins TRBV5-1 and TRBJ1-2; D unresolved. V gave up 6 bases and J gave up 5 bases, with 17 bases separating them. Germline values: CDR1 SGHRS, CDR2 YFSETQ. This CDR3 contains 14 residues. The chain's CDR3 is CASTNSVSRYGYTF. The CDR3 DNA reads TGCGCCAGCACCAATTCGGTAAGCCGGTATGGCTACACCTTC. The full variable domain, with the rest looked up from reference TRBV5-1 and TRBJ1-2, is KAGVTQTPRYLIKTRGQQVTLSCSPISGHRSVSWYQQTPGQGLQFLFEYFSETQRNKGNFPGRFSGRQFSNSRSEMNVSTLELGDSALYLCASTNSVSRYGYTFGSGTRLTVV.

V is TRBV6-6 and J is TRBJ2-7, with TRBD1 matching over 7 bases. This CDR3 has 15 residues. With V trimmed by 6 bases and J by 2 bases, 10 bases remained unmatched. Germline V gives CDR1 MNHNY, CDR2 SVGAGI (reference sequence). The CDR3 DNA follows: TGTGCCAGCAGGTCGGACAGGAGAGTACCCTACGAGCAGTACTTC. The encoded protein is CASRSDRRVPYEQYF.

This clone was seen more than once but under ten times. The chain combines TRBV6-4 with TRBJ2-1, with 10 bases aligning to TRBD2. Germline CDR1 is MRHNA and CDR2 is SNTAGT. This CDR3 is built from 14 residues. The junction had 9 bases not matched to a gene; V was cut back by 10 bases and J by 6 bases. CDR3 loop: CATRPGLASNEQFF. DNA for the CDR3: TGTGCCACCAGACCGGGACTAGCGAGCAATGAGCAGTTCTTC.

The chain joins TRBV4-1 to TRBJ1-5; 8 bases are a match to TRBD1. The length of the CDR3 is 15 residues. The germline CDR1 and CDR2 sequences are MGHRA and YSYEKL. The trim removed 1 base at V and 9 bases at J, leaving 8 bases unmatched. The CDR3 DNA sequence: TGCGCCAGCAGCCAAGGGCCCTCAGGGGGCCCGCCCCAGCATTTT. It specifies CASSQGPSGGPPQHF.